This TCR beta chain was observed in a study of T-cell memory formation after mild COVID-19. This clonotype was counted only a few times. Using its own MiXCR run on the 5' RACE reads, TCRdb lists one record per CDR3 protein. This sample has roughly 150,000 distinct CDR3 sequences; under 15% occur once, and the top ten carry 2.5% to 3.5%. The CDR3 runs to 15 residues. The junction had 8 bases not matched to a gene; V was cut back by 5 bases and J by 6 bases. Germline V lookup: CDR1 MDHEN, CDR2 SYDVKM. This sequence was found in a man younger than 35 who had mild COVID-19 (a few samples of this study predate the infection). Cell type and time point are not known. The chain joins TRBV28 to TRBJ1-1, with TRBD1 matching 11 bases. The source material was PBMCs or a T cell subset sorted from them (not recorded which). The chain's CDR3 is CASSPPGQGGPEAFF. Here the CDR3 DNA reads TGTGCCAGCAGTCCCCCGGGACAGGGGGGCCCTGAAGCTTTCTTT.